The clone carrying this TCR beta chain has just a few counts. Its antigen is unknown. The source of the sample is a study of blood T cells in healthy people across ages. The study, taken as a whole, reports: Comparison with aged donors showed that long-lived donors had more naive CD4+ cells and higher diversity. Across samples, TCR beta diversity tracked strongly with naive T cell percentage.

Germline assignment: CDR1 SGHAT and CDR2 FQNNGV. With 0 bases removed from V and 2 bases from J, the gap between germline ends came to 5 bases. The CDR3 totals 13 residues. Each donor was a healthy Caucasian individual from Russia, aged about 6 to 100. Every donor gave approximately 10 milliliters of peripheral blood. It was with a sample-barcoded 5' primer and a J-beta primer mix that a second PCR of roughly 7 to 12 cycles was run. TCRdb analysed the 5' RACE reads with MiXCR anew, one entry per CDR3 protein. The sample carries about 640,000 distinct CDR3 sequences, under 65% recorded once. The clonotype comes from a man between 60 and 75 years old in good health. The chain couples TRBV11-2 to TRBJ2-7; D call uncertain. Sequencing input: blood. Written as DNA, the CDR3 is TGTGCCAGCAGCTTAGATAGACCCTACGAGCAGTACTTC. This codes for CASSLDRPYEQYF.